These 19 T cell receptor beta chains share one sample of origin, sequenced in a study of Ad26.COV2.S vaccination and SARS-CoV-2 variants. Treatment of the sample: 15 to 20 received Ad26.COV2.S at low or high dose, single or two shots; about 5 received placebo; per-sample allocation not given. Vaccine and placebo recipients were sampled on day 63 after the first injection. Method: immunoSEQ multiplex PCR; TCRdb's copy keeps in-frame clones and lacks some. The sample has roughly 460,000 clones, roughly nine tenths seen once. The sequences come from peripheral blood, collected in a trial of Ad26.COV2.S vaccine versus placebo. These TCRs come from a person between 18 and 59 years old who received the Ad26.COV2.S COVID-19 vaccine or a placebo.

This clone was seen just once. The chain uses TRBV25-1 and TRBJ1-2; TRBD1 is a possible D gene (6 bases). Looked up from germline, CDR1 is MGHDK and CDR2 is SYGVNS. Trimming shortened V by 5 bases and J by 5 bases, and 12 bases separated the two germline ends. The CDR3 covers 13 residues. The CDR3 bases are TGTGCCAGCAGTCGGACAGAACATTATGGCTACACCTTC. Its protein product is CASSRTEHYGYTF.

This rearrangement joins TRBV29-1 to TRBJ2-7; D unclear. Germline V lookup: CDR1 SQVTM, CDR2 ANQGSEA. Trimming shortened V by 3 bases and J by 3 bases, and 9 bases separated the two germline ends. This CDR3 spans 12 amino acids. The CDR3 reads CSVDKVHYEQYF. The DNA for the CDR3 is TGCAGCGTTGACAAGGTCCACTACGAGCAGTACTTC.

The genes are TRBV29-1 and TRBJ2-3; possibly TRBD2 for D (5 bases). The germline V gene encodes CDR1 SQVTM and CDR2 ANQGSEA. The CDR3 runs 12 residues. The DNA of the CDR3 is TGCGGCGGGCGGGCTAGCACAGATACGCAGTATTTT. It translates to CGGRASTDTQYF.

This clone was seen once. The CDR3 DNA sequence: TGTGCCAGTAGTTCCAACAGGGCGCCTAACTATGGCTACACCTTC. Protein: CASSSNRAPNYGYTF. J is TRBJ1-2 and V is TRBV19; D is perhaps TRBD1 (6 bases). The CDR3 has 15 residues. Deletions cut 5 bases from V and 0 bases from J, with 13 bases between. The V gene's germline CDR1 is LNHDA and CDR2 SQIVND (reference sequence).

This sequence joins TRBV6-5 and TRBJ2-3, with TRBD2 matching over 8 bases. The V gene's germline CDR1 is MNHEY and CDR2 SVGAGI. The CDR3 totals 15 residues. J lost 2 bases, V lost 0 bases, and 1 base had no gene match. The DNA for the CDR3 is TGTGCCAGCAGTTACTCCGGGGGGGACACAGATACGCAGTATTTT. It codes for CASSYSGGDTDTQYF.

CDR3 region: CASSYGDSNTEAFF. The CDR3 region has the DNA TGCGCCAGCAGCTATGGGGACAGCAACACTGAAGCTTTCTTT. The chain is built from TRBV4-1 and TRBJ1-1, with 7 bases matching TRBD1. Germline V gives CDR1 MGHRA, CDR2 YSYEKL. The CDR3 length is 14 residues. V was pared by 5 bases and J by 2 bases, with 5 bases of the junction left unmatched.

This clone was seen once. J is TRBJ2-5 and V is TRBV9; TRBD2 matches 8 bases. This CDR3 contains 14 residues. Germline V lookup: CDR1 SGDLS, CDR2 YYNGEE. Trimming removed 3 bases from V and 4 bases from J; junction bases left unmatched: 5. The CDR3, as DNA: TGTGCCAGCAGCGCCAGCGGGAGAGCAGAGACCCAGTACTTC. Residues: CASSASGRAETQYF.

The rearrangement links TRBV21-1 to TRBJ1-4. TRBV21-1 is a pseudogene locus. CDR3 length: 15 amino acids. The CDR3: CASSKEGNRYEKLFF. In nucleotides, the CDR3 is TGTGCCAGCAGCAAAGAGGGTAATCGGTATGAAAAACTGTTTTTT.

The chain carries TRBV9 and TRBJ1-1; D unresolved. Trimming took 0 bases from V and 0 from J, leaving 6 bases between them. Germline lookup yields CDR1 SGDLS and CDR2 YYNGEE. The CDR3 totals 14 residues. The CDR3 loop reads CASSVEGLNTEAFF. In DNA form, the CDR3 reads TGTGCCAGCAGCGTAGAGGGTTTGAACACTGAAGCTTTCTTT.

V usage is TRBV6-1 and J usage is TRBJ1-2, with 7 bases that match TRBD1. V shed 1 base, J shed 3 bases, and the junction held 11 bases outside the gene matches. In germline, CDR1 is MNHNS, CDR2 SASEGT. The CDR3 sequence is 17 residues long. Here the CDR3 reads CASSEVQGRASYYGYTF. As DNA, the CDR3 is TGTGCCAGCAGTGAAGTACAGGGGCGCGCGAGTTACTATGGCTACACCTTC.

This chain joins TRBV19 and TRBJ2-2; D not certain. V was shortened by 2 bases and J by 1 base, with 8 bases between the two germline ends. CDR1 is LNHDA and CDR2 is SQIVND in the germline V gene (reference sequence). This CDR3 is 15 amino acids long. The CDR3 spells CASSIRYRNTGELFF. The CDR3 nucleotides are TGTGCCAGTAGTATAAGGTACAGGAACACCGGGGAGCTGTTTTTT.

V usage is TRBV27 and J usage is TRBJ1-2; no definite D call. The CDR3 sequence is 14 residues long. CDR1 is MNHEY, CDR2 SMNVEV, per germline (reference sequence). Trimming removed 1 base at V and 0 bases at J, with 6 bases between. CDR3 sequence (DNA): TGTGCCAGCAGTTTATTGGCCTCTAACTATGGCTACACCTTC. Translating gives CASSLLASNYGYTF.

The chain carries TRBV5-1 and TRBJ1-5; 7 bases are a match to TRBD1. Germline assignment: CDR1 SGHRS and CDR2 YFSETQ. V lost 1 base to trimming and J lost 0 bases; unmatched junction nucleotides: 4. This CDR3 region has 16 residues. The CDR3, as DNA: TGCGCCAGCAGCTTGACAGGGGCCAATAGCAATCAGCCCCAGCATTTT. Translated: CASSLTGANSNQPQHF.

This clone was detected a few times. This chain joins TRBV15 and TRBJ1-2; tentative D call: TRBD1 (5 bases). Germline CDR1 reads LNHNV; CDR2 reads YYDKDF (reference sequence). V was pared by 3 bases and J by 5 bases, with 25 bases between. CDR3 length: 18 amino acids. The CDR3 region is CATSSAFPPSGALYGYTF. The CDR3 DNA is TGTGCCACCAGCAGTGCATTTCCCCCATCCGGGGCCTTATATGGCTACACCTTC.

This clone came up once. V and J are TRBV5-1 and TRBJ1-1; maybe TRBD1 (5 bases). The CDR3 runs to 14 residues. V shed 0 bases and J shed 6 bases, with 12 bases lying between them. In germline, CDR1 is SGHRS, CDR2 YFSETQ. The CDR3 bases are TGCGCCAGCAGCTTGGGACAGAGGGCCTCTGAAGCTTTCTTT. Translated, it gives CASSLGQRASEAFF. The full variable domain, with the rest looked up from reference TRBV5-1 and TRBJ1-1, is KAGVTQTPRYLIKTRGQQVTLSCSPISGHRSVSWYQQTPGQGLQFLFEYFSETQRNKGNFPGRFSGRQFSNSRSEMNVSTLELGDSALYLCASSLGQRASEAFFGQGTRLTVV.

This clone was counted between two and nine times. This chain connects TRBV19 to TRBJ2-7; TRBD1 aligns across 7 bases. The V gene end was trimmed by 6 bases and the J gene end by 3 bases; junction bases not matched to a gene: 8. Germline V lookup: CDR1 LNHDA, CDR2 SQIVND (reference sequence). CDR3 length: 14 residues. Here the CDR3 DNA reads TGTGCCAGTAGACTCGGGACAGAGAGCTACGAGCAGTACTTC. Amino acids: CASRLGTESYEQYF.

The chain carries TRBV2 and TRBJ1-2, with 9 nucleotides matching TRBD1. Germline values: CDR1 SNHLY, CDR2 FYNNEI. The CDR3 has 14 residues. The ends lost 6 bases at V and 4 bases at J; junction bases unmatched: 6. CDR3 region: CASRGGQGSYGYTF. The CDR3 DNA is TGTGCCAGCAGGGGGGGACAGGGCAGCTATGGCTACACCTTC.

This rearrangement joins TRBV11-2 to TRBJ1-2; D may be TRBD1 (6 bases). Germline V gene data show CDR1 as SGHAT and CDR2 as FQNNGV. The CDR3 has 14 residues. V was shortened by 1 base and J by 5 bases, with 11 bases between the two germline ends. CDR3 sequence: CASSLVQGPYGYTF. CDR3 bases: TGTGCCAGCAGCTTAGTACAGGGACCGTATGGCTACACCTTC. The whole variable domain, remainder taken from reference TRBV11-2 and TRBJ1-2, is EAGVAQSPRYKIIEKRQSVAFWCNPISGHATLYWYQQILGQGPKLLIQFQNNGVVDDSQLPKDRFSAERLKGVDSTLKIQPAKLEDSAVYLCASSLVQGPYGYTFGSGTRLTVV.

The chain has TRBV28 and TRBJ1-3; no definite D call. V lost 6 bases, J lost 6 bases, and 15 bases lay in between. Germline loops: CDR1 MDHEN, CDR2 SYDVKM. This CDR3 region has 14 residues. The CDR3 DNA reads TGTGCCAGCAGCCAACTGCTCGAAAAAAACACCATATATTTT. It encodes CASSQLLEKNTIYF.